This T cell receptor (beta chain) was captured in a study of T cells expressing NK-cell markers. Reanalyzing the 5' RACE reads, TCRdb keeps one entry per CDR3 protein, without DNA. This sample's clone table lists 450,000 to 600,000 distinct CDR3 sequences. This CDR3 spans 16 amino acids. This TCR was recovered from a young man in good health. Sequencing was done on a sample of blood T cells: a sorted CD56 or NKG2C T cell subset, CD4+ or CD8+ T cells, or bulk PBMC T cells (not recorded which). This chain uses TRBV12-3 or TRBV12-4 with TRBJ1-5; lacking DNA, the TRBD1 call made by TCRdb goes unchecked. The CDR3 loop is CASSPGPHGGNQPQHF.